Below are 9 T cell receptor beta chains sequenced from a single sample in a study of shared clonotypes between healthy human individuals. Only in-frame clones appear in the TCRdb table, and some are missing; sequencing was by immunoSEQ multiplex PCR. The data hold fewer than 3 million clones, with around 93% observed a single time. The source material was naive CD4+ T cells from PBMCs. Subset described: CD45RA+ positively selected. These receptors originate from a man aged 18 to 35 in good health. Some clones in this sample may be carry-over from other donors' samples.

The chain couples TRBV14 to TRBJ1-2, with TRBD1 as a possible D gene (5 bases). The germline V and J ends were trimmed by 2 bases and 2 bases, with 15 bases remaining between them. The length of the CDR3 is 16 residues. Germline lookup yields CDR1 SGHDN and CDR2 FVKESK. In DNA, the CDR3 is TGTGCCAGCAGCCAACAATACAGGAGATTGAACTATGGCTACACCTTC. Its translation: CASSQQYRRLNYGYTF.

A remark on this clone: This sample also contains other DNA sequences that code for the same CDR3. The rearrangement links TRBV5-1 to TRBJ1-5, with TRBD1 matching over 7 bases. Per the germline V gene, CDR1 is SGHRS and CDR2 is YFSETQ. After removal of 4 bases from V and 7 bases from J, the junction contained 8 bases not matched to a gene. The CDR3 has 14 residues. For the CDR3, the DNA is TGCGCCAGCAGCCAGATTCCAGGGGGACAGCCCCAGCATTTT. It encodes CASSQIPGGQPQHF.

This rearrangement joins TRBV6-1 to TRBJ1-5; 10 bases are shared with TRBD1. The CDR3 has 17 amino acids. V lost 7 bases, J lost 3 bases, and 12 bases stayed unmatched. Germline V gives CDR1 MNHNS, CDR2 SASEGT. Written as DNA, the CDR3 is TGTGCCAGCAATGACCCGGGACAGGGGTTCATCAATCAGCCCCAGCATTTT. It specifies CASNDPGQGFINQPQHF.

The chain combines TRBV2 with TRBJ1-2; D uncertain. The ends were cut back, 7 bases at V and 4 bases at J, with 13 bases in the middle. Germline V gives CDR1 SNHLY, CDR2 FYNNEI. CDR3 length equals 13 residues. CDR3 sequence: CASTPRVPYGYTF. In nucleotides, the CDR3 is TGTGCCAGCACCCCGAGGGTCCCCTATGGCTACACCTTC.

The CDR3 loop is CASSPGQGWTEAFF. CDR3 bases: TGTGCCAGCAGTCCCGGACAGGGTTGGACTGAAGCTTTCTTT. The chain carries TRBV28 and TRBJ1-1; 8 nucleotides match TRBD1. V dropped 5 bases and J dropped 5; count of bases not matched to a gene: 7. The CDR3 contains 14 residues. The germline CDR1 and CDR2 sequences are MDHEN and SYDVKM.

The chain is built from TRBV29-1 and TRBJ2-3; the D call may be TRBD1 or TRBD2 (5 bases each). V lost 3 bases, J lost 0 bases, and 7 bases lay in between. The CDR3 loop spans 13 amino acids. Germline V gene sequence: CDR1 SQVTM, CDR2 ANQGSEA. The CDR3 bases are TGCAGCGTTGATGGGGGAAGCACAGATACGCAGTATTTT. This encodes CSVDGGSTDTQYF.

The chain's CDR3 is CASSPLMGELFF. The CDR3 DNA follows: TGTGCCAGCAGCCCCCTTATGGGGGAGCTGTTTTTT. The rearrangement uses TRBV7-6 and TRBJ2-2; D unresolved. Per the germline V gene, CDR1 is SGHVS and CDR2 is FNYEAQ. The V end lost 5 bases, the J end lost 8 bases, and 9 bases lay between the germline ends. The CDR3 has 12 residues.

CDR3 protein: CASSGKSGSTQETQYF. The CDR3 DNA follows: TGCGCCAGCAGCGGAAAATCGGGGTCTACCCAAGAGACCCAGTACTTC. This chain uses TRBV5-1 with TRBJ2-5; possible D gene TRBD2, 5 bases. Between the trimmed V and J ends, which lost 4 bases and 1 base, there was a span of 17 bases. Per the germline V gene, CDR1 is SGHRS and CDR2 is YFSETQ. This CDR3 is 16 amino acids long.

The chain combines TRBV7-8 with TRBJ2-1; TRBD2 agrees at 12 bases. V lost 5 bases, J lost 6 bases, and 8 bases stayed unmatched. CDR1 and CDR2 (germline): SGHVS, FQNEAQ. This CDR3 is built from 16 residues. CDR3 coding DNA: TGTGCCAGCAGCCCCCGACTAGCGGGAGTACTCAATGAGCAGTTCTTC. Amino acids: CASSPRLAGVLNEQFF.